The T cell receptor beta chain under discussion was sequenced for a study of blood T cells in healthy people across ages. This clonotype was recorded a few times. Its antigen is not known. Study findings and constraints: Conclusively comparing naive with antigen-experienced cells was impossible with unsorted PBMCs. There was no known CMV status for donors, so expanded clonotype changes were possibly confounded.

Total RNA was isolated from each sample in quantities of at least 6 micrograms. This CDR3 region has 19 residues. V trimming: 0 bases; J trimming: 4 bases; junction bases outside the gene matches: 11. Germline CDR1 LGHDT, CDR2 YNNKEL (reference sequence). The use of a sample-barcoded 5' primer and a J-beta primer mix characterized a second PCR of roughly 6 to 11 cycles. TCRdb recomputed calls from the 5' RACE reads with MiXCR, one row per CDR3 protein. The sample comprises nearly 1 million distinct CDR3 sequences, roughly 51% of which are singletons, and around a fifth rests with the top ten. The TCR was taken from a woman in her sixties in good health. The sample comprised blood. The chain is built from TRBV3-1 and TRBJ2-1; 11 positions agree with TRBD2. CDR3 sequence reads: CASSQDRGSGRARYNEQFF. Written as DNA, the CDR3 is TGTGCCAGCAGCCAAGATCGGGGTAGCGGGAGGGCCCGGTACAATGAGCAGTTCTTC.